A selection of T cell receptor beta chains follows, all from one sample in a study of neurological immune-mediated disorders. TCRdb reprocessed the 5' RACE reads with MiXCR, giving one entry per CDR3 protein. The data contain 66,000 or so distinct CDR3 sequences, roughly 5.6% of them singletons. What was sequenced was PBMCs. The receptors shown here come from a woman aged 30 to 39 with multiple sclerosis. CDR3s include the opening cysteine and the closing phenylalanine or tryptophan. The order of the fields is J gene, D gene, clone size, V gene, CDR3 DNA, CDR3 protein. A D gene is named only where the DNA matches it firmly. Clone size is given as once, few, many or a size class.

>TRBJ2-1|NA|many|TRBV12-3/TRBV12-4
TGTGCCCTGGGTGGCGGGGCCTACAATGAGCAGTTCTTC
CALGGGAYNEQFF
>TRBJ1-2|NA|few|TRBV20-1
TGCAGTGCTAGGACGGGGGGTAACTATGGCTACACCTTC
CSARTGGNYGYTF
>TRBJ1-1|NA|many|TRBV4-1
TGCGCCAGCAGCCAAGCCAAACGGGCGAAGGGGGGGATCACTGAAGCTTTCTTT
CASSQAKRAKGGITEAFF
>TRBJ2-7|NA|few|TRBV2
TGTGCCAGCAGTGATAGGGACATGAGGTCCTTC
CASSDRDMRSF
>TRBJ1-2|TRBD1|many|TRBV7-2
TGTGCCAGCAGCTCCAAAGGGACAGGGCTTATCTCCTATGGCTACACCTTC
CASSSKGTGLISYGYTF
>TRBJ1-2|NA|many|TRBV20-1
TGCAGTGCTCCAACGACGGATTATGGCTACACCTTC
CSAPTTDYGYTF
>TRBJ1-2|NA|many|TRBV5-1
TGCGCCAGCAGGCCGGAAACAGCTAACTATGGCTACACCTTC
CASRPETANYGYTF
>TRBJ1-5|NA|many|TRBV29-1
TGCAGCGTTGGGACGGATAGCAATCAGCCCCAGCATTTT
CSVGTDSNQPQHF
>TRBJ1-2|NA|many|TRBV7-8
TGTGCCAGCAGCCGCAGGGGTTTCTATGGCTACACCTTC
CASSRRGFYGYTF
>TRBJ1-5|TRBD1|few|TRBV6-1
TGTGCCAGCATCGGCAGGGGGCCCCAGAATTTT
CASIGRGPQNF